This T cell receptor (beta chain) was identified during a study of spatial heterogeneity in lung cancer. Points from the study as a whole: Intratumoral expanded alpha and beta TCR counts were found to track tumor mutation counts. Coverage estimated for tumor T cells reached 6% to 9% for alpha chains and around 12% for beta chains. The numbers of ubiquitous and regional expanded TCRs correlated with ubiquitous and regional nonsynonymous mutations, respectively.

Unique molecular identifiers tagged every individual TCR cDNA molecule. One entry per CDR3 protein, called by TCRdb with MiXCR from the 5' RACE reads. The table records about 24,000 distinct CDR3 sequences, approximately 9% of them present only once. In germline, CDR1 is LNHDA, CDR2 SQIVND (reference sequence). The CDR3 runs 14 residues. Trimming removed 5 bases from V and 4 bases from J; junction bases left unmatched: 6. Time point denoted: sample taken at primary tumor resection. Whole RNA from tumor, nontumor lung or frozen PBMC was sequenced unsorted. Points on this clonotype: The antigen remains undetermined.

The TCR was taken from a male donor with early-stage non-small cell lung cancer. The sequences come from lung tumor tissue, collected at surgery. The gene calls are TRBV19 and TRBJ2-3; the match to TRBD2 covers 7 bases. CDR3 amino acids: CASSSRLAADTQYF. For the CDR3, the DNA is TGTGCCAGTAGTTCCCGACTAGCAGCAGATACGCAGTATTTT.